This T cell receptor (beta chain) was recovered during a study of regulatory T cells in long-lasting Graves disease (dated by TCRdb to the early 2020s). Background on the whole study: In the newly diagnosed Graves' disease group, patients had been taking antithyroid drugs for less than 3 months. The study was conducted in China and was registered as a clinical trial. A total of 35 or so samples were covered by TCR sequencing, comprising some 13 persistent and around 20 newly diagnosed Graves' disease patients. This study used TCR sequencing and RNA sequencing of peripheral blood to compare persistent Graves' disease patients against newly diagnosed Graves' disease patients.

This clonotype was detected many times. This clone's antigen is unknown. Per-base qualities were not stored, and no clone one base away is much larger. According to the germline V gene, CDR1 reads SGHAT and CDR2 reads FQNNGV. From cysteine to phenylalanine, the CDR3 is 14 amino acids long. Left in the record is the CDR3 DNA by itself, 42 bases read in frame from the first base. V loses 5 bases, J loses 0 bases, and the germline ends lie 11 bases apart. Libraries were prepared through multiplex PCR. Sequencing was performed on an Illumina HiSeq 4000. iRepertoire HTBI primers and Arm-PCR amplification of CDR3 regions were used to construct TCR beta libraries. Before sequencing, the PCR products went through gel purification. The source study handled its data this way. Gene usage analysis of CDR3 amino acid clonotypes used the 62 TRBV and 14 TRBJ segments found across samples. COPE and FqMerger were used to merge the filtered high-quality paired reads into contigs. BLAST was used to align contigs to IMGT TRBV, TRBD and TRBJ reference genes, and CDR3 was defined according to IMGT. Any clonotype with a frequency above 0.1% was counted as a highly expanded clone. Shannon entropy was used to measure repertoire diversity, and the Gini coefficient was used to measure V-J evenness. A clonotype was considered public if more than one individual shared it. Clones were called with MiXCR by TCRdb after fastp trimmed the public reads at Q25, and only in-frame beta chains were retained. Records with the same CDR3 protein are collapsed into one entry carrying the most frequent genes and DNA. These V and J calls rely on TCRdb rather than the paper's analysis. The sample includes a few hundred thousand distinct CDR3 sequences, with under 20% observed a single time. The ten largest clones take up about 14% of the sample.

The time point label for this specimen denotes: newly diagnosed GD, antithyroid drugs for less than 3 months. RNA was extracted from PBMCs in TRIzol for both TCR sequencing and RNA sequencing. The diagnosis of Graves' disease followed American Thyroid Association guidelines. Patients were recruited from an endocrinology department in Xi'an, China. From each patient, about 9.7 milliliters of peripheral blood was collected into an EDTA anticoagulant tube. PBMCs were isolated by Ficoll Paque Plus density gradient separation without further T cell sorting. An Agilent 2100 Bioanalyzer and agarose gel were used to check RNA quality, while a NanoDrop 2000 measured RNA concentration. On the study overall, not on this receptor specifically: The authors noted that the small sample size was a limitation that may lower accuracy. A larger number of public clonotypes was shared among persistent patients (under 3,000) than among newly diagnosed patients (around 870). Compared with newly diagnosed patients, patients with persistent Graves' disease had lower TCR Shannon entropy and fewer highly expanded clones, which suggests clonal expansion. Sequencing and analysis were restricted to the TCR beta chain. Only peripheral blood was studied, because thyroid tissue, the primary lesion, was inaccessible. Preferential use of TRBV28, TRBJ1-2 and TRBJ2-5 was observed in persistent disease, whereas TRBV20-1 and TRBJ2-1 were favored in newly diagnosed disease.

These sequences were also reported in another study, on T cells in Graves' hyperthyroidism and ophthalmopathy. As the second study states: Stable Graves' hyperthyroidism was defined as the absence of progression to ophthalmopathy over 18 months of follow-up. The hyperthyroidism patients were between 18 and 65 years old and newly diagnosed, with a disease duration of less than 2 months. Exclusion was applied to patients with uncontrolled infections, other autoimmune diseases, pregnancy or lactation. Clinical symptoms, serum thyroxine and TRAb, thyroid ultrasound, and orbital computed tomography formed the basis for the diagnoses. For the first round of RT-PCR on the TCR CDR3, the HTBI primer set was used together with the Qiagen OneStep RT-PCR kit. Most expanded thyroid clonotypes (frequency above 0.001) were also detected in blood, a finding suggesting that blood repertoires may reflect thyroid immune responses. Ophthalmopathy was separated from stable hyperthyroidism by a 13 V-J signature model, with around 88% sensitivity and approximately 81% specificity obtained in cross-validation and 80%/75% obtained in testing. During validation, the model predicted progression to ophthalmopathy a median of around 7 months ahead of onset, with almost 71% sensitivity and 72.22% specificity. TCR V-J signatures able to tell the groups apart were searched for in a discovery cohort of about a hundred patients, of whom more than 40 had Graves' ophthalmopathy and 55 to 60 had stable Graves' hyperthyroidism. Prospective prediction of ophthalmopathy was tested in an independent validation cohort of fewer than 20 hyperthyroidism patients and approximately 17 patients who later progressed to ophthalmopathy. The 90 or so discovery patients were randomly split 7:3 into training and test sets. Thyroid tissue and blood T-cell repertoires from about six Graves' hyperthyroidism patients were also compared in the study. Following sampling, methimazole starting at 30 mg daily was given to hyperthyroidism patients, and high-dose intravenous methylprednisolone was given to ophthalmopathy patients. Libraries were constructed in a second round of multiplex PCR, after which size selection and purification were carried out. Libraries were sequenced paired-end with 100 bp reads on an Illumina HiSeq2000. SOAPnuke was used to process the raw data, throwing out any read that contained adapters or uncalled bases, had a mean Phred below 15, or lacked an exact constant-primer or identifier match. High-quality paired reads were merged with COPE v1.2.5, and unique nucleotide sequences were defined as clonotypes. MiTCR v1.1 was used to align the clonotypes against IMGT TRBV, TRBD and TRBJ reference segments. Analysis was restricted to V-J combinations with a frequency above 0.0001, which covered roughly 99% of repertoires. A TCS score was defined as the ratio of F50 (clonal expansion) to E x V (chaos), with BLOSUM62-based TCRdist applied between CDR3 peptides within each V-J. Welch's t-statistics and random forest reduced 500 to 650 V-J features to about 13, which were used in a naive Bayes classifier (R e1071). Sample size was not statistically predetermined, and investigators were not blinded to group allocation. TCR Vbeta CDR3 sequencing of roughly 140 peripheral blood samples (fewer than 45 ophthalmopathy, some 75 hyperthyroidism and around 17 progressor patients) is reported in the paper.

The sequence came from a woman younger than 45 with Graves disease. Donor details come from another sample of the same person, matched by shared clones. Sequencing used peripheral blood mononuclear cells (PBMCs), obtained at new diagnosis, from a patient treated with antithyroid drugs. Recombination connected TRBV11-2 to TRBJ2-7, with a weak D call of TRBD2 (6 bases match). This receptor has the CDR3 CASSILGSSYEQYF. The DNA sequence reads TGTGCCAGCAGCATCCTCGGGAGCTCCTACGAGCAGTACTTC.